This TCR gamma chain was sequenced for a study of human gamma delta and Vdelta1 T cells. Findings and caveats of the study: Reportedly, Delta One T cells were polyclonal and broadly targeted acute myeloid leukemia.

TCRdb reanalyzed the PCR reads using CATT. The sample includes almost 9,000 gamma-chain clones, about 47% of them seen just once. There are a few counts of this clone. Its antigen is not known. The length of the CDR3 is 13 residues. The germline CDR1 and CDR2 sequences are EGSTGY and YDSYTSSV. The J segment lost 6 bases and the V segment lost 4 bases, leaving 9 bases of the junction unmatched. What was sequenced was Vdelta1 gamma-delta T cells from blood grown in culture (DOT cells). This sequence joins TRGV4 and TRGJ1 or TRGJ2. The sequence was obtained from a human donor in good health. The CDR3 here is CATWDRLRYKKLF. The CDR3 coding sequence is TGTGCCACCTGGGACAGGCTTCGTTATAAGAAACTCTTT.